These T cell receptor beta chains were read from a single sample in a study of blood T cells in healthy people across ages. TCRdb reanalysed the 5' RACE reads using MiXCR and keeps one entry per CDR3 protein. Of approximately 800,000 distinct CDR3 sequences listed, about 55% are singletons. The specimen sequenced was blood. The receptors shown here come from a man older than 75 in good health. The CDR3 runs from the conserved cysteine through the conserved F or W. The D gene is left open where the match is weak. The size field is filled for only some rows; it gives once, few, many or a size class.

CDR3 length: 12
clone size: NA
V gene: TRBV12-3/TRBV12-4
J gene: TRBJ2-7
D gene: NA
CDR3 protein: CASSWSQYEQYF
CDR3 DNA: TGTGCCAGCAGTTGGTCACAGTACGAGCAGTACTTC

CDR3 length: 14
clone size: NA
V gene: TRBV28
J gene: TRBJ2-5
D gene: NA
CDR3 protein: CASSPSYARETQYF
CDR3 DNA: TGTGCCAGCAGCCCCTCATATGCTCGTGAGACCCAGTACTTC

CDR3 length: 14
clone size: NA
V gene: TRBV5-1
J gene: TRBJ2-1
D gene: NA
CDR3 protein: CASSSDRGNTEQFF
CDR3 DNA: TGCGCCAGCAGCTCGGATCGGGGCAACACCGAGCAGTTCTTC

CDR3 length: 14
clone size: few
V gene: TRBV29-1
J gene: TRBJ2-6
D gene: NA
CDR3 protein: CSVVLGGSPRVLTF
CDR3 DNA: TGCAGCGTTGTGTTGGGGGGTTCCCCCAGGGTCCTGACTTTC

CDR3 length: 13
clone size: few
V gene: TRBV6-1
J gene: TRBJ1-2
D gene: NA
CDR3 protein: CASLDPRGDGYTF
CDR3 DNA: TGTGCCAGCCTCGACCCCAGGGGTGACGGCTACACCTTC

CDR3 length: 15
clone size: once
V gene: TRBV12-3/TRBV12-4
J gene: TRBJ2-7
D gene: NA
CDR3 protein: CASSLLGSSSYEQYF
CDR3 DNA: TGTGCCAGCAGTTTATTGGGATCCTCTTCATACGAGCAGTACTTC

CDR3 length: 17
clone size: NA
V gene: TRBV24-1
J gene: TRBJ2-5
D gene: TRBD2
CDR3 protein: CATSDGTSGRKGETQYF
CDR3 DNA: TGTGCCACCAGTGATGGGACTAGCGGCAGAAAGGGAGAGACCCAGTACTTC

CDR3 length: 15
clone size: NA
V gene: TRBV5-1
J gene: TRBJ1-1
D gene: NA
CDR3 protein: CASSLVASMNTEAFF
CDR3 DNA: TGCGCCAGCAGCTTGGTCGCCAGCATGAACACTGAAGCTTTCTTT

CDR3 length: 14
clone size: NA
V gene: TRBV29-1
J gene: TRBJ2-3
D gene: TRBD1
CDR3 protein: CSVQQGAGTDTQYF
CDR3 DNA: TGCAGCGTTCAACAGGGGGCGGGCACAGATACGCAGTATTTT

CDR3 length: 15
clone size: NA
V gene: TRBV6-5
J gene: TRBJ2-2
D gene: TRBD2
CDR3 protein: CASGGLAAYTGELFF
CDR3 DNA: TGTGCCAGCGGGGGACTAGCGGCCTACACCGGGGAGCTGTTTTTT

CDR3 length: 13
clone size: few
V gene: TRBV29-1
J gene: TRBJ2-3
D gene: TRBD2
CDR3 protein: CSVGSGSGDTQYF
CDR3 DNA: TGCAGCGTTGGGAGCGGGAGCGGAGATACGCAGTATTTT

CDR3 length: 12
clone size: NA
V gene: TRBV12-5
J gene: TRBJ2-7
D gene: NA
CDR3 protein: CASGGLPYEQYF
CDR3 DNA: TGTGCTAGTGGGGGCCTTCCCTACGAGCAGTACTTC

CDR3 length: 15
clone size: NA
V gene: TRBV6-6
J gene: TRBJ2-1
D gene: TRBD2
CDR3 protein: CASSYPGLDFNEQFF
CDR3 DNA: TGTGCCAGCAGTTACCCGGGACTAGACTTCAATGAGCAGTTCTTC

CDR3 length: 15
clone size: few
V gene: TRBV9
J gene: TRBJ1-5
D gene: NA
CDR3 protein: CASSVGGREGQPQHF
CDR3 DNA: TGTGCCAGCAGCGTAGGAGGCAGGGAGGGTCAGCCCCAGCATTTT

CDR3 length: 12
clone size: NA
V gene: TRBV29-1
J gene: TRBJ2-3
D gene: NA
CDR3 protein: CSALLVPDTQYF
CDR3 DNA: TGCAGCGCCCTCCTTGTCCCAGATACGCAGTATTTT

CDR3 length: 15
clone size: NA
V gene: TRBV4-2
J gene: TRBJ2-7
D gene: NA
CDR3 protein: CASSRDRLVYNEQYF
CDR3 DNA: TGTGCCAGCAGCCGAGATCGACTAGTTTACAATGAGCAGTACTTC

CDR3 length: 20
clone size: few
V gene: TRBV20-1
J gene: TRBJ2-4
D gene: TRBD1
CDR3 protein: CSARAPGTGGEDVAKNIQYF
CDR3 DNA: TGCAGTGCTAGAGCTCCCGGGACAGGGGGTGAAGACGTAGCCAAAAACATTCAGTACTTC

CDR3 length: 17
clone size: few
V gene: TRBV7-8
J gene: TRBJ2-3
D gene: TRBD1
CDR3 protein: CASSLKPQGARTDTQYF
CDR3 DNA: TGTGCCAGCAGCTTAAAGCCCCAGGGGGCCCGCACAGATACGCAGTATTTT

CDR3 length: 12
clone size: few
V gene: TRBV2
J gene: TRBJ2-7
D gene: NA
CDR3 protein: CASSPRFYEQYF
CDR3 DNA: TGTGCCAGCAGCCCCAGGTTCTACGAGCAGTACTTC

CDR3 length: 15
clone size: NA
V gene: TRBV7-9
J gene: TRBJ2-7
D gene: TRBD1
CDR3 protein: CASSTGQGRAYEQYF
CDR3 DNA: TGTGCCAGCAGCACGGGACAGGGTAGGGCCTACGAGCAGTACTTC

CDR3 length: 13
clone size: NA
V gene: TRBV14
J gene: TRBJ2-1
D gene: NA
CDR3 protein: CASSQDFGNEQFF
CDR3 DNA: TGTGCCAGCAGCCAAGATTTCGGGAATGAGCAGTTCTTC

CDR3 length: 13
clone size: NA
V gene: TRBV7-3
J gene: TRBJ2-1
D gene: NA
CDR3 protein: CASSLVSGGEQFF
CDR3 DNA: TGTGCCAGCAGCTTGGTGTCGGGCGGTGAGCAGTTCTTC

CDR3 length: 17
clone size: NA
V gene: TRBV6-6
J gene: TRBJ2-5
D gene: TRBD2
CDR3 protein: CASSHSVGLAPQETQYF
CDR3 DNA: TGTGCCAGCAGTCACTCCGTGGGACTAGCGCCTCAAGAGACCCAGTACTTC

CDR3 length: 18
clone size: NA
V gene: TRBV29-1
J gene: TRBJ2-5
D gene: NA
CDR3 protein: CSVEGWGGGTGFQETQYF
CDR3 DNA: TGCAGCGTTGAAGGTTGGGGTGGGGGCACAGGTTTCCAAGAGACCCAGTACTTC

CDR3 length: 19
clone size: once
V gene: TRBV7-9
J gene: TRBJ2-1
D gene: TRBD2
CDR3 protein: CASSLGGGGLAGSHNEQFF
CDR3 DNA: TGTGCCAGCAGCTTAGGAGGGGGGGGACTAGCGGGATCCCACAATGAGCAGTTCTTC

CDR3 length: 17
clone size: NA
V gene: TRBV7-2
J gene: TRBJ2-3
D gene: TRBD2
CDR3 protein: CASSLEGPGGSYRYAYF
CDR3 DNA: TGTGCCAGCAGCTTAGAGGGTCCGGGAGGTAGCTACAGATACGCGTATTTT

CDR3 length: 15
clone size: NA
V gene: TRBV6-5
J gene: TRBJ1-2
D gene: NA
CDR3 protein: CASSYSRDSSYGYTF
CDR3 DNA: TGTGCCAGCAGTTACTCAAGGGATTCTAGCTATGGCTACACCTTC

CDR3 length: 15
clone size: few
V gene: TRBV25-1
J gene: TRBJ2-5
D gene: NA
CDR3 protein: CASSDPSALQETQYF
CDR3 DNA: TGTGCCAGCAGTGACCCTAGCGCCTTACAAGAGACCCAGTACTTC

CDR3 length: 15
clone size: NA
V gene: TRBV20-1
J gene: TRBJ2-7
D gene: TRBD2
CDR3 protein: CSAREREGPYNEQYF
CDR3 DNA: TGCAGTGCTAGAGAACGGGAGGGGCCCTACAATGAGCAGTACTTC

CDR3 length: 15
clone size: NA
V gene: TRBV5-1
J gene: TRBJ2-7
D gene: NA
CDR3 protein: CASSLAMQGSYEQYF
CDR3 DNA: TGCGCCAGCAGCTTGGCGATGCAGGGCTCCTACGAGCAGTACTTC

CDR3 length: 15
clone size: few
V gene: TRBV10-3
J gene: TRBJ2-7
D gene: TRBD2
CDR3 protein: CAIKRGLADSYEQYF
CDR3 DNA: TGTGCCATCAAACGTGGGCTAGCGGACTCCTACGAGCAGTACTTC

CDR3 length: 16
clone size: NA
V gene: TRBV9
J gene: TRBJ1-1
D gene: TRBD1
CDR3 protein: CASSVVGTGRNTEAFF
CDR3 DNA: TGTGCCAGCAGCGTAGTGGGGACAGGAAGGAACACTGAAGCTTTCTTT

CDR3 length: 14
clone size: few
V gene: TRBV2
J gene: TRBJ2-1
D gene: TRBD2
CDR3 protein: CACQGLAGIGEQFF
CDR3 DNA: TGTGCCTGCCAGGGACTAGCGGGAATTGGTGAGCAGTTCTTC

CDR3 length: 17
clone size: NA
V gene: TRBV18
J gene: TRBJ2-7
D gene: TRBD2
CDR3 protein: CASSPNRPGLVGYEQYF
CDR3 DNA: TGTGCCAGCTCACCCAACCGTCCGGGACTAGTCGGGTACGAGCAGTACTTC

CDR3 length: 14
clone size: NA
V gene: TRBV29-1
J gene: TRBJ2-3
D gene: TRBD1
CDR3 protein: CSVRTGGEADTQYF
CDR3 DNA: TGCAGCGTACGGACAGGGGGCGAAGCAGATACGCAGTATTTT

CDR3 length: 15
clone size: NA
V gene: TRBV6-5
J gene: TRBJ2-1
D gene: TRBD1
CDR3 protein: CASSYRQGGPFEQFF
CDR3 DNA: TGTGCCAGCAGTTACCGACAGGGGGGTCCTTTTGAGCAGTTCTTC

CDR3 length: 15
clone size: NA
V gene: TRBV5-1
J gene: TRBJ2-7
D gene: NA
CDR3 protein: CASSTAAGPPYEQYF
CDR3 DNA: TGCGCCAGCAGCACCGCAGCGGGCCCTCCCTACGAGCAGTACTTC

CDR3 length: 12
clone size: NA
V gene: TRBV29-1
J gene: TRBJ2-4
D gene: NA
CDR3 protein: CSVGHLGNIQYF
CDR3 DNA: TGCAGCGTTGGCCACTTAGGGAACATTCAGTACTTC

CDR3 length: 15
clone size: few
V gene: TRBV7-8
J gene: TRBJ2-1
D gene: NA
CDR3 protein: CASSLERQGRHEQFF
CDR3 DNA: TGTGCCAGCAGCTTAGAGAGGCAGGGGAGGCATGAGCAGTTCTTC

CDR3 length: 16
clone size: NA
V gene: TRBV10-3
J gene: TRBJ2-4
D gene: TRBD1
CDR3 protein: CAISGGPGQGNNEQYF
CDR3 DNA: TGTGCCATCAGTGGGGGCCCCGGACAGGGAAATAATGAGCAGTACTTC

CDR3 length: 16
clone size: once
V gene: TRBV27
J gene: TRBJ2-4
D gene: NA
CDR3 protein: CASSLWGGGAKDIQYF
CDR3 DNA: TGTGCCAGCAGTTTATGGGGTGGTGGGGCCAAAGACATTCAGTACTTC

CDR3 length: 13
clone size: few
V gene: TRBV11-3
J gene: TRBJ2-4
D gene: NA
CDR3 protein: CASSSGRKNIQYF
CDR3 DNA: TGTGCCAGCAGCTCGGGCAGAAAAAACATTCAGTACTTC